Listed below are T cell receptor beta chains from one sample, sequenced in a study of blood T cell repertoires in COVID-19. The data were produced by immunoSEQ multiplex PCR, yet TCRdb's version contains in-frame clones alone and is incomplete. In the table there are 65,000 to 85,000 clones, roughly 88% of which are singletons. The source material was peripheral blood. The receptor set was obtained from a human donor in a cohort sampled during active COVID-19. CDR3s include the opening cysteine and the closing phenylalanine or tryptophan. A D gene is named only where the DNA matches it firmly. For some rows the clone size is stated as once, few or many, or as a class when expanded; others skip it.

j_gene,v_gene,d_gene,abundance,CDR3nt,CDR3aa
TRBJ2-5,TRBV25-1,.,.,TGTGCCAGCAGTGAAGGCAGCAGGTACCAAGAGACCCAGTACTTC,CASSEGSRYQETQYF
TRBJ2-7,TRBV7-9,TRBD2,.,TGTGCCAGCAGCTTAACCCTAGCGGGAGGTGCCCACGAGCAGTACTTC,CASSLTLAGGAHEQYF
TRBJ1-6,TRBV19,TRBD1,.,TGTGCCAGTGCGGACAGGGGGCTCCTGAGATCACCCCTCCACTTT,CASADRGLLRSPLHF
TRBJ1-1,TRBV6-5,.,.,TGTGCCAGCAGTTGGGTACAGGGGAACACTGAAGCTTTCTTT,CASSWVQGNTEAFF
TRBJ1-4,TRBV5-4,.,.,TGTGCCAGCAGCTTGGCCCAGGCCCGTTCGAATGAAAAACTGTTTTTT,CASSLAQARSNEKLFF
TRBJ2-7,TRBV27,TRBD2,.,TGTGCCAGCAGTTGGGGTAGCGGGAGCCACGAGCAGTACTTC,CASSWGSGSHEQYF
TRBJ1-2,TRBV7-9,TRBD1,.,TGTGCCAGCAGCTTAGCGCGGACAGGATATGGCTACACCTTC,CASSLARTGYGYTF
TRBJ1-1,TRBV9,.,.,TGTGCCAGCAGCGTAGCTGGTAGCGGAGGGACTGAAGCTTTCTTT,CASSVAGSGGTEAFF
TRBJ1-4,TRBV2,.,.,TGTGCCAGCAGGGGGGGGGCGGCTAATGAAAAACTGTTTTTT,CASRGGAANEKLFF
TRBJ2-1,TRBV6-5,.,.,TGTGCCAGCAGTTACGGGCAGGGGCTGGGATACAATGAGCAGTTCTTC,CASSYGQGLGYNEQFF
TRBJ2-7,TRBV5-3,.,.,TGTGCCAGAAGCTTGGCGTCAGGTCTTGCCTACGAGCAGTACTTC,CARSLASGLAYEQYF
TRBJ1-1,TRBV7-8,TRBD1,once,TGTGCCAGCAGCGTAAAAATAGGGGGACAGGGAAACACTGAAGCTTTCTTT,CASSVKIGGQGNTEAFF
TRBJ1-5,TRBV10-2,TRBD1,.,TGCGCCAGCAGTGGGACAGGGGGTCAGCCCCAGCATTTT,CASSGTGGQPQHF
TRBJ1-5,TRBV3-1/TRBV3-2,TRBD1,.,TGTGCCAGCAGCCGACAGGGGAATCAGCCCCAGCATTTT,CASSRQGNQPQHF
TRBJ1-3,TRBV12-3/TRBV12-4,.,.,TGTGCCAGCAGTTTCGGGGTTGGAAACACCATATATTTT,CASSFGVGNTIYF
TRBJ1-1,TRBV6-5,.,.,TGTGCCAGCAGTTACGGCGGCACTGAAGCTTTCTTT,CASSYGGTEAFF
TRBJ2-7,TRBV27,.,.,TGTGCCAGCAGCCCCATCACAGGGTTTTGGAAGCAGTACTTC,CASSPITGFWKQYF
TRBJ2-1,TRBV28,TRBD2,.,TGTGCCAGCAGTTCCCCGGGACTAGGGTTGAATGGTATCTATGAGCAGTTCTTC,CASSSPGLGLNGIYEQFF
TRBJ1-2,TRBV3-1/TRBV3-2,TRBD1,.,TGTGCCAGCAGCCGACCGACAGGGAATGGCTACACCTTC,CASSRPTGNGYTF
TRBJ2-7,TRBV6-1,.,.,TGTGCCAGCAGTGTGAATTCGACCCCTCGGGGGGCCGAGCAGTACTTC,CASSVNSTPRGAEQYF
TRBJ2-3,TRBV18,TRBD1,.,TGTGCCAGCTCACCACCGACAGGGGGCAGCACAGATACGCAGTATTTT,CASSPPTGGSTDTQYF
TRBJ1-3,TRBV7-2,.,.,TGTGCCAGCAGCTCCCATGCGACAGGACGCTCTGGAAACACCATATATTTT,CASSSHATGRSGNTIYF
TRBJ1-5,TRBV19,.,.,TGTGCCAGTAGTATTGGGGGGGCGGGCAATCAGCCCCAGCATTTT,CASSIGGAGNQPQHF
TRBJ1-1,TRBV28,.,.,TGTGCCAGCAGGGAGACAGGACCAATGAACACTGAAGCTTTCTTT,CASRETGPMNTEAFF
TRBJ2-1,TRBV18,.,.,TGTGCCAGCTCACCGGTCCGGGACTTGCAGTTCTTC,CASSPVRDLQFF
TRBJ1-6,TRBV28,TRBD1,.,TGTGCCAGCCGCTTGGGGACAGGGGGATTATTTCGTTCACCCCTCCACTTT,CASRLGTGGLFRSPLHF
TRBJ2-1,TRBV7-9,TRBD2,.,TGTGCCAGCAGCTTAGTAGTCGCTAGCGGATTCAATGAGCAGTTCTTC,CASSLVVASGFNEQFF
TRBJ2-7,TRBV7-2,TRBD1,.,TGTGCCAGCAGCTTCGGACTCGGACAGGGCGAGCAGTACTTC,CASSFGLGQGEQYF
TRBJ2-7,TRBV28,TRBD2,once,TGTGCCAGCAGTTTACTTTCTAGCGGGGGGAGGTACGAGCAGTACTTC,CASSLLSSGGRYEQYF
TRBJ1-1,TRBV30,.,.,TGTGCCTGGAGTGTAGGGGCCAGAGAAGCTTTCTTT,CAWSVGAREAFF
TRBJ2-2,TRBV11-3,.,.,TGTGCCAGCAGCTCCATTTTCGGTAGTGACACCGGGGAGCTGTTTTTT,CASSSIFGSDTGELFF
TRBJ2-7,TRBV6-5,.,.,TGTGCCAGCAGCCGCGGGTCTTCCGCCTGGCAGTACTTC,CASSRGSSAWQYF
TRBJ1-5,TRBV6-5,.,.,TGTGCCAGCAGGGGGCTACGTAACAATCAGCCCCAGCATTTT,CASRGLRNNQPQHF
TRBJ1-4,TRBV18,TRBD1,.,TGTGCCAGCTCACCCGGGACAGGCATAAATGAAAAACTGTTTTTT,CASSPGTGINEKLFF
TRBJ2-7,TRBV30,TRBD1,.,TGTGCCTGGAGTTTTCCTCGGACAGGTTCGGGCGAGCAGTACTTC,CAWSFPRTGSGEQYF
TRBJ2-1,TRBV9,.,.,TGTGCCAGCACCCCGGCCATAGGGCGGAGCGGGTACAATGAGCAGTTCTTC,CASTPAIGRSGYNEQFF